This T cell receptor beta chain came from a study of regulatory T cells in long-lasting Graves disease. General study points: Persistent disease was associated with favored TRBV28 usage and with favored use of TRBJ1-2 and TRBJ2-5. The researchers studied only peripheral blood, not thyroid tissue.

This clonotype was seen many times. Its specificity is not known. CDR1 is MGHDK and CDR2 is SYGVNS in the germline V gene. The CDR3 totals 15 residues. Trimming left V 4 bases short and J 8 bases short, with 18 bases between. CDR3-region Arm-PCR and iRepertoire HTBI primers produced the TCR beta libraries. MiXCR was run by TCRdb on the multiplex PCR reads, yielding one entry per CDR3 protein. The table shows hundreds of thousands of distinct CDR3 sequences, with 15% to 20% occurring only once. The time point was: newly diagnosed GD, antithyroid drugs for less than 3 months. RNA extracted from PBMCs served as the sequencing template. In addition, the sample was reused for a study of T cells in Graves' hyperthyroidism and ophthalmopathy.

Here the sequenced sample was peripheral blood mononuclear cells (PBMCs), taken at new diagnosis, from a patient treated with antithyroid drugs. J is TRBJ2-1 and V is TRBV25-1; no firm D call. This sequence was found in a woman under 40 with Graves disease. This CDR3 reads CASSVHSLPWDEQFF. CDR3 sequence (DNA): TGTGCCAGCAGTGTACATAGCCTCCCCTGGGATGAGCAGTTCTTC.